This T cell receptor (beta chain) was retrieved from a study of glioma-infiltrating T cells after dendritic cell vaccination (dated by TCRdb to the mid-2010s). For context, the study as a whole: Of the roughly 15 glioblastoma patients in the cohort, all drawn from Phase I and II dendritic cell vaccination trials, 9 were newly diagnosed and 6 had recurrent disease. Each patient was given three intradermal dendritic cell vaccine injections, spaced two weeks apart, in the arm below the axilla. To make the vaccine, monocyte-derived dendritic cells were cultured for approximately 7 days with IL-4 and GM-CSF and then pulsed overnight with autologous tumor lysate. Tumor-infiltrating lymphocyte content was quantified and tumor and blood repertoires were compared in dendritic cell-vaccinated glioblastoma patients by deep sequencing of TCR beta CDR3 regions. Patients received autologous tumor lysate-pulsed dendritic cell vaccination between about 2003 and 2013. Survival after dendritic cell vaccination was correlated with TCR sequencing metrics, including TIL content and tumor-blood repertoire overlap.

The time point label corresponds to: after dendritic cell vaccination, including at tumor progression/relapse. Patients were selected on the basis of adequate residual fresh-frozen tumor tissue and more than two years of available survival data. Molecular status otherwise varied across the glioblastoma patients, but none of them carried an isocitrate dehydrogenase mutation. PBMC were collected before vaccination, two weeks after the third vaccination, and at tumor progression when it occurred. The Qiagen DNeasy Blood extraction Kit was used to extract genomic DNA. Study-level results and caveats: No direct relationship between TCR clonality and survival was found, suggesting a diverse polyclonal response may matter. The cohort was small and heterogeneous, with few patients having full blood and tumor sets and even fewer initial-recurrent tumor pairs. After dendritic cell vaccination, a higher estimated pretreatment TIL content predicted longer time to progression and longer overall survival. The three-group TCR overlap response model was characterized as speculative, and prospective validation of the model was stated to be required.

Trimming leaves V shorter by 3 bases and J shorter by 7 bases, with the junction holding 11 bases beyond the gene matches. The CDR3 spans 17 residues, from the cysteine through the phenylalanine. Just the 51-base CDR3 DNA is kept, in frame starting at base 1. From a lookup of the germline V gene (reference sequence), CDR1 and CDR2 are LNHDA and SQIVND. TCRB CDR3 regions were amplified from around 1.9 ug genomic DNA, or all available DNA if less, using the immunoSEQ assay. The multiplex PCR relied on 60 forward primers for TCR V beta segments and 13 reverse primers for J beta segments. Synthetic control templates were spiked into each sample at limiting dilution to estimate reads per starting template. Reads of 87 bp were generated by sequencing on the Illumina HiSeq System. Per the original workflow: To remove PCR and sequencing errors, closely related sequences were merged with a nearest neighbor algorithm. TCR overlap was measured as the percentage of unique tumor TCR beta sequences also present in the same patient's peripheral blood. The table was pulled from immuneACCESS by TCRdb, which kept in-frame rearrangements only. Such tables lose some clones; where checked, under half of the loss comes from unresolved V genes, and the rest has no known cause. That table furnishes V, J and clone size, whereas the DNA furnished D and trimming. Across this sample there are roughly 100,000 clones, with 80% to 85% seen only once. Less than 7% of the sample lies in the top ten.

Regarding this clone: Its antigen is unknown. Base qualities were left out, and no much larger clone turns up one base away.

The receptor was derived from a human donor with glioblastoma. The chain uses TRBV19 and TRBJ2-1; 11 bases in the junction line up with TRBD2. This specimen consisted of blood, obtained after dendritic cell vaccination. The CDR3 region reads CASSIALISGGVNEQFF. The DNA sequence follows: TGTGCCAGTAGTATTGCCCTGATTAGCGGGGGGGTAAATGAGCAGTTCTTC.